This T cell receptor beta chain was profiled in a study of T cells in tumors and immune-related adverse events. Repertoires were generated with immunoSEQ multiplex PCR, while TCRdb's copy carries only in-frame clones and drops some. The table has about 24,000 clones, approximately 90% seen once. This clone came up once. Germline CDR1 and CDR2: SGHDT and YYEEEE. The CDR3 extends over 14 amino acids. V shed 4 bases and J 5 bases; nucleotides not matched to a gene: 5. Sample: lymph node tissue, taken from a patient treated with anti-PD-1 therapy. The chain couples TRBV5-6 to TRBJ2-1; TRBD2 agrees at 8 bases. This TCR was sampled from a female donor with metastatic renal cell carcinoma. The CDR3 loop reads CASSPGLANNEQFF. The CDR3 coding sequence is TGTGCCAGCAGCCCTGGACTAGCAAACAATGAGCAGTTCTTC.